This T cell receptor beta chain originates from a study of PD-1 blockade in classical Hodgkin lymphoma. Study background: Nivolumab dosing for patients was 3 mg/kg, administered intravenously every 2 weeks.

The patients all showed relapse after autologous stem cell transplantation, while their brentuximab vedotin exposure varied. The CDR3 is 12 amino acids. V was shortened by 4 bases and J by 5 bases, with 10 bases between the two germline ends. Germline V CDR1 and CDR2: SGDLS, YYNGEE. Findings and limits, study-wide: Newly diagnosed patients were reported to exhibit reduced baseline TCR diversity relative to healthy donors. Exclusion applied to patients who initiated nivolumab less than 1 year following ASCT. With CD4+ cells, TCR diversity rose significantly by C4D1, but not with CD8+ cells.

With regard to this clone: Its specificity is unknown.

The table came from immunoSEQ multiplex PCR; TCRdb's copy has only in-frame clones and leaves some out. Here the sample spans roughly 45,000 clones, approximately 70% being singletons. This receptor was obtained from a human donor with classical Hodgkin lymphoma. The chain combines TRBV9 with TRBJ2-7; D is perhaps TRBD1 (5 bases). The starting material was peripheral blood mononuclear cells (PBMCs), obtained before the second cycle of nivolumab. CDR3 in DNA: TGTGCCAGCAGCCCTGGGGCCCACGAGCAGTACTTC. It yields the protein CASSPGAHEQYF. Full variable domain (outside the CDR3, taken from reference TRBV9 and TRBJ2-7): DSGVTQTPKHLITATGQRVTLRCSPRSGDLSVYWYQQSLDQGLQFLIQYYNGEERAKGNILERFSAQQFPDLHSELNLSSLELGDSALYFCASSPGAHEQYFGPGTRLTVT.